The 19 T cell receptor beta chains given below trace back to one sample, sequenced in a study of OX40 agonist ivuxolimab in advanced cancers. Profiled with immunoSEQ multiplex PCR; TCRdb holds only in-frame clones, not every one. This table holds around 69,000 clones, 75% to 90% found once. The sequenced sample was CD4+ or CD8+ T cells sorted from blood, obtained in a trial of the OX40 agonist ivuxolimab. These receptors originate from an adult with an advanced solid tumor such as melanoma, head and neck, liver or kidney cancer.

The V and J genes are TRBV11-2 and TRBJ2-2, with 9 bases identical to TRBD2. The V gene's germline CDR1 is SGHAT and CDR2 FQNNGV. The CDR3 totals 18 residues. Unmatched junction bases numbered 14, after V lost 2 bases and J lost 7 bases. CDR3 coding DNA: TGTGCCAGCAGCTTACGGACCCATGCGGGGGGGCGCGTCGGGGAGCTGTTTTTT. As protein: CASSLRTHAGGRVGELFF.

This clone was seen once. The rearrangement joins TRBV19 to TRBJ2-5, with 13 positions matching TRBD2. TRBJ2-7 explains the end of the DNA better; the J call may be wrong. The CDR3 runs to 16 residues. Germline CDR1 LNHDA, CDR2 SQIVND (reference sequence). The CDR3 DNA is TGTGCCAGTAGTTCGGGACTAGCGGGACCCTTCGGCGAGCAGTACTTC. This gives the protein CASSSGLAGPFGEQYF.

In its sample, this clone was seen a few times. This chain links TRBV6-1 with TRBJ1-1, with D hard to call. The length of the CDR3 is 14 residues. V shed 4 bases and J shed 6 bases, with 15 bases lying between them. Germline assignment: CDR1 MNHNS and CDR2 SASEGT. The CDR3 DNA follows: TGTGCCAGCAGTGGCCTCTTGGGAGGCGCTGAAGCTTTCTTT. Translation: CASSGLLGGAEAFF.

This sequence joins TRBV28 and TRBJ2-3, with 10 nucleotides matching TRBD2. The CDR3 covers 21 residues. Germline trimming cut 8 bases from V and 0 bases from J; bases unmatched to any gene: 23. The V gene's germline CDR1 is MDHEN and CDR2 SYDVKM. CDR3 nucleotide sequence: TGTGCCAGCTCCCCAGTGCTAGGTAGCGGGAGGTCCTCTACCAGCACAGATACGCAGTATTTT. This codes for CASSPVLGSGRSSTSTDTQYF.

This clone appeared once. This chain links TRBV4-1 with TRBJ1-6; D perhaps matches TRBD1 (5 bases). This CDR3 contains 17 residues. The V gene's germline CDR1 is MGHRA and CDR2 YSYEKL. Trimming shortened V by 0 bases and J by 10 bases, and 19 bases separated the two germline ends. The CDR3 is CASSQEMEFDSRSPLHF. The CDR3 bases are TGCGCCAGCAGCCAAGAGATGGAATTCGACAGCCGCTCACCCCTCCACTTT.

The V and J genes are TRBV7-2 and TRBJ2-5; D remains ambiguous. The CDR3 length is 16 residues. Germline V gene lookup returns CDR1 SGHTA and CDR2 FQGNSA. Trimming took 4 bases from V and 1 from J, leaving 16 bases between them. CDR3 bases: TGTGCCAGCAGCTCAGCCAGGACCTACTTCCAAGAGACCCAGTACTTC. Amino acids: CASSSARTYFQETQYF.

This clone was found once. This chain joins TRBV9 and TRBJ1-4, with TRBD1 as a possible D gene (5 bases). The germline V gene has CDR1 SGDLS and CDR2 YYNGEE. This CDR3 has 17 amino acids. V lost 0 bases and J lost 12, with 24 bases in between. The CDR3 DNA follows: TGTGCCAGCAGCGTAGCTGGGGGAGCGGGTCGGACGCGGGAACTGTTTTTT. This encodes CASSVAGGAGRTRELFF.

V gene TRBV11-2 combines with J gene TRBJ2-5, with 9 positions matching TRBD2. V lost 4 bases, J lost 5 bases, and 11 bases stayed unmatched. The CDR3 spans 16 residues. The germline V gene encodes CDR1 SGHAT and CDR2 FQNNGV. CDR3 sequence (DNA): TGTGCCAGCAGCTCGCGGGAGGGCCGGAGTCCGGAGACCCAGTACTTC. As protein: CASSSREGRSPETQYF. Using reference TRBV11-2 and TRBJ2-5 for the parts outside the CDR3, the full variable domain is EAGVAQSPRYKIIEKRQSVAFWCNPISGHATLYWYQQILGQGPKLLIQFQNNGVVDDSQLPKDRFSAERLKGVDSTLKIQPAKLEDSAVYLCASSSREGRSPETQYFGPGTRLLVL.

In this sample, this clone turned up once. The V and J genes are TRBV6-6 and TRBJ2-7, with no clear D. The ends were cut back, 7 bases at V and 1 base at J, with 14 bases in the middle. The V gene's germline CDR1 is MNHNY and CDR2 SVGAGI (reference sequence). The CDR3 extends over 14 amino acids. As DNA, the CDR3 is TGTGCCAGCACCCTGAATGCGGTGTCCTACGAGCAGTACTTC. Protein: CASTLNAVSYEQYF.

The chain recombines TRBV7-9 with TRBJ2-2; 8 nucleotides match TRBD2. Per the germline V gene, CDR1 is SEHNR and CDR2 is FQNEAQ (reference sequence). This CDR3 is built from 13 residues. Here the CDR3 DNA reads TGTGCAAAGCAGCGGGAGCCGCCCGGGGAGCTGTTTTTT. It codes for CAKQREPPGELFF. Filled out from reference TRBV7-9 and TRBJ2-2, the complete variable domain reads DTGVSQNPRHKITKRGQNVTFRCDPISEHNRLYWYRQTLGQGPEFLTYFQNEAQLEKSRLLSDRFSAERPKGSFSTLEIQRTEQGDSAMYLCAKQREPPGELFFGEGSRLTVL.

The J gene is TRBJ1-1, the V gene TRBV6-5; D is perhaps TRBD1 (6 bases). The CDR3 runs to 14 residues. Germline CDR1 and CDR2: MNHEY and SVGAGI. Trimming cost V 2 bases and J 2 bases, with 9 bases left between them. DNA for the CDR3: TGTGCCAGCAGTTACGGGACACTCAACACTGAAGCTTTCTTT. Encoded protein: CASSYGTLNTEAFF.

This chain joins TRBV11-2 and TRBJ2-5; D gene unclear. Trimming removed 10 bases at V and 5 bases at J, with 20 bases between. Germline V gene sequence: CDR1 SGHAT, CDR2 FQNNGV. The CDR3 has 14 amino acids. The CDR3 DNA reads TGTGCCACGGAACCGGGCAACCTATGGGAGACCCAGTACTTC. Translated: CATEPGNLWETQYF.

In the case of this clone: The junction and the germline gene differ at one end; a read error may be behind it. CDR3 in amino acids: CASSPGVGAGTDTQYF. In DNA, the CDR3 is TGTGCTAGCAGCCCCGGAGTAGGCGCTGGCACAGATACGCAGTATTTT. V gene TRBV7-7 combines with J gene TRBJ2-3, with D unclear. The CDR3 sequence is 16 residues long. Germline values: CDR1 SSHAT, CDR2 FNYEAQ (reference sequence).

The genes are TRBV7-9 and TRBJ1-2; D perhaps matches TRBD1 (5 bases). The V and J ends lost 5 bases and 9 bases respectively, with 22 bases between them. The CDR3 totals 15 residues. Germline CDR1 SEHNR, CDR2 FQNEAQ (reference sequence). CDR3 residues: CASSHSPRDAIRYTF. DNA of the CDR3: TGTGCCAGCAGCCATTCACCCCGGGACGCTATACGCTACACCTTC.

The chain combines TRBV4-1 with TRBJ1-5; D might be TRBD1 (6 bases). This CDR3 comprises 18 residues. Germline CDR1 reads MGHRA; CDR2 reads YSYEKL. The V and J ends lost 0 bases and 2 bases respectively, with 17 bases between them. The CDR3 DNA is TGCGCCAGCAGCCAAGAGGGCCGGCAGGGGTACGGCAATCAGCCCCAGCATTTT. Its protein product is CASSQEGRQGYGNQPQHF.

In nucleotides, the CDR3 is TGTGCCAGCAGTGGAGGGGGCAATGAGCAGTTCTTC. It specifies CASSGGGNEQFF. This chain joins TRBV2 and TRBJ2-1, with D possibly matching TRBD1 (6 bases). CDR1 is SNHLY and CDR2 is FYNNEI in the germline V gene. Trimming stripped 4 bases from V and 6 bases from J, with 7 bases between. This CDR3 spans 12 amino acids.

To note about this clone: A far larger clone is one base from this, pointing to a likely read error. This chain links TRBV13 with TRBJ2-5; tentatively, D is TRBD1 or TRBD2 (6 bases each). Germline V CDR1 and CDR2: PRHDT, FYEKMQ (reference sequence). V shed 3 bases and J shed 11 bases, with 13 bases lying between them. This CDR3 has 12 amino acids. In DNA, the CDR3 is TGTGCCAGCAGCTTTGGGGGCGGGGAGCAGTACTTC. It yields the protein CASSFGGGEQYF.

The V and J genes are TRBV5-4 and TRBJ2-2, with 10 bases aligning to TRBD1. This CDR3 contains 15 residues. With 4 bases clipped from V and 3 bases from J, the junction kept 3 bases outside the gene matches. Germline assignment: CDR1 SGHNT and CDR2 YYREEE (reference sequence). The CDR3 loop is CASSPDRGYTGELFF. The CDR3 DNA follows: TGTGCCAGCAGCCCGGACAGGGGGTACACCGGGGAGCTGTTTTTT.

The chain employs TRBV27 and TRBJ2-7, with 9 positions matching TRBD1. Germline V gene sequence: CDR1 MNHEY, CDR2 SMNVEV (reference sequence). Losses at the gene ends were 5 bases for V and 3 bases for J; bases not matched to a gene: 8. The CDR3 has 15 residues. The CDR3 nucleotides are TGTGCCAGCAGTGGTAACAGGGGGCTGGGCTACGAGCAGTACTTC. Its protein is CASSGNRGLGYEQYF.